These T cell receptor beta chains were read from a single sample in a study of T cells in Graves' hyperthyroidism and ophthalmopathy. TCRdb re-called the multiplex PCR reads through MiXCR, storing one row per CDR3 protein. The table lists some 320,000 distinct CDR3 sequences, roughly an eighth of them singletons, with roughly 35% in the top ten. Specimen: blood. The origin of the receptors is a woman in her thirties or forties with Graves' ophthalmopathy. The CDR3 runs from the conserved cysteine through the conserved F or W.

V gene: TRBV11-2
CDR3 protein: CASSPYRGLYEQYF

V gene: TRBV11-3
CDR3 protein: CASSTRGQGAVFSYTF

V gene: TRBV6-1
CDR3 protein: CASSELTIDNEQFF

V gene: TRBV20-1
CDR3 protein: CSASGGGAYEQFF

V gene: TRBV27
CDR3 protein: CASSKRGTSTDTQYF

V gene: TRBV7-9
CDR3 protein: CASSPSRGRSDTQYF

V gene: TRBV5-5
CDR3 protein: CASSLTGGNSNQPQHF

V gene: TRBV12-3/TRBV12-4
CDR3 protein: CASSRYGYNEQFF

V gene: TRBV19
CDR3 protein: CASRDRGREANYGYTF

V gene: TRBV19
CDR3 protein: CASSVGWSSYEQYF

V gene: TRBV7-2
CDR3 protein: CASSLVAGGTTDTQYF

V gene: TRBV19
CDR3 protein: CASSGSSWAVYGYTF

V gene: TRBV7-2
CDR3 protein: CASSGISLVRSDTQYF

V gene: TRBV27
CDR3 protein: CASSSSGTANYGYTF

V gene: TRBV4-1
CDR3 protein: CASSQDQGPYEQYF

V gene: TRBV14
CDR3 protein: CASSQDLGQGSYEQYF

V gene: TRBV7-6
CDR3 protein: CASSLPTGGNEQYF

V gene: TRBV20-1
CDR3 protein: CSARVLGGGSYEQYF

V gene: TRBV3-1
CDR3 protein: CASSQGLLVLGQPQHF

V gene: TRBV6-1
CDR3 protein: CASRRSSGGAKKSTDTQYF

V gene: TRBV25-1
CDR3 protein: CASSGTQGNSPLHF

V gene: TRBV19
CDR3 protein: CASSIYLRGYNEQFF

V gene: TRBV5-1
CDR3 protein: CASTAGGNTNEKLFF

V gene: TRBV6-1
CDR3 protein: CASRETGQTEAFF

V gene: TRBV2
CDR3 protein: CASSVAGAYEQYF

V gene: TRBV18
CDR3 protein: CASSPKQGTDTQYF

V gene: TRBV20-1
CDR3 protein: CSARRGYGYTF

V gene: TRBV11-2
CDR3 protein: CASSRLLRATGANVLTF

V gene: TRBV30
CDR3 protein: CAWSRVAARGETQYF

V gene: TRBV29-1
CDR3 protein: CSLAAVAGEAFF

V gene: TRBV15
CDR3 protein: CATSRVGTGNQPQHF

V gene: TRBV7-9
CDR3 protein: CASSYSGTAYEQYF

V gene: TRBV7-9
CDR3 protein: CASSGGTSGRASLPEQYF

V gene: TRBV7-2
CDR3 protein: CASSLQIAGNYPQETQYF

V gene: TRBV12-3/TRBV12-4
CDR3 protein: CASCYWGEEEQYF

V gene: TRBV7-9
CDR3 protein: CASSFDLGTAGELFF

V gene: TRBV14
CDR3 protein: CASSLRTGSSGNTIYF

V gene: TRBV6-1
CDR3 protein: CASSDRRAGNTEAFF

V gene: TRBV6-2/TRBV6-3
CDR3 protein: CASSTSLGGSNQPQHF

V gene: TRBV7-9
CDR3 protein: CASSAGTLNQPQHF

V gene: TRBV7-9
CDR3 protein: CASSPPGDRLNTEAFF

V gene: TRBV27
CDR3 protein: CASSSYRGSGNTIYF

V gene: TRBV25-1
CDR3 protein: CASSGGSYEQYF

V gene: TRBV19
CDR3 protein: CASSKQGGKTEAFF

V gene: TRBV2
CDR3 protein: CASSAWTGGTGELFF

V gene: TRBV18
CDR3 protein: CASSLNRQVVAGELFF

V gene: TRBV24-1
CDR3 protein: CATRGVSEQFF

V gene: TRBV14
CDR3 protein: CASSPFLQDNFYGYTF

V gene: TRBV4-2
CDR3 protein: CASSQREGTEAFF

V gene: TRBV9
CDR3 protein: CASSVDTSSGEQYF

V gene: TRBV6-2/TRBV6-3
CDR3 protein: CASSFRLATGELFF

V gene: TRBV6-5
CDR3 protein: CASSYSRGVVNTEAFF

V gene: TRBV6-1
CDR3 protein: CASSKTASTEAFF

V gene: TRBV29-1
CDR3 protein: CSVEDGAGGGYTF

V gene: TRBV11-3
CDR3 protein: CASSFSALRTGQNTEAFF